The T cell receptor delta chain described here comes from a study of γδ T cells in repeated Plasmodium falciparum infection. Study-level background: Four controlled malaria infections with P. falciparum NF54 spanned 500 to 650 days.

TCRdb applied CATT to the multiplex PCR reads for clone calling. The table shows 85,000 to 100,000 delta-chain clones, with roughly 0.98% occurring only once. Germline V gene sequence: CDR1 TSWWSYY, CDR2 QGS. The V gene end was trimmed by 4 bases and the J gene end by 5 bases; junction bases not matched to a gene: 17. The CDR3 covers 19 residues. Gammadelta T cells were flow-sorted from PBMC into Vgamma9/Vdelta2+ and Vdelta2-negative populations for bulk analysis. With regard to this clone: The mismatch at residue 15 between this DNA's translation and the TCRdb protein of a much larger clone likely reflects a read error; the protein shown is translated from the DNA.

The sequence came from a pool of human donors (malaria-infected and uninfected, not separated). The sequenced material came from gamma-delta T cells from blood. The chain uses TRDV1 and TRDJ1, with 12 bases matching TRDD3. DNA of the CDR3: TGTGCTCTTGGGGTATTCCTACTTGGAACTGGGGGATACAGGGATAAACTCATCTTT. The encoded protein is CALGVFLLGTGGYRDKLIF.